The clone carrying this T cell receptor (beta chain) turned up a few times. The sample is drawn from a study of T cells in Graves' hyperthyroidism and ophthalmopathy. The junction had 12 bases not matched to a gene; V was cut back by 6 bases and J by 7 bases. The CDR3 has 15 amino acids. CDR1 is DFQATT, CDR2 SNEGSKA, per germline (reference sequence). Authors of the study amplified TCR beta CDR3 regions from RNA transcripts. Primed by the HTBI set, a first-round RT-PCR was run on the TCR CDR3. TCRdb used MiXCR to reprocess the multiplex PCR reads, holding one entry per CDR3 protein. The table records around 600,000 distinct CDR3 sequences, about 14% of them present only once.

Sequenced material: blood. The receptor was isolated from a woman between 50 and 59 years old with Graves' ophthalmopathy. The chain employs TRBV20-1 and TRBJ2-2, with 9 bases that match TRBD2. The CDR3: CSASLAGGPIGELFF. The CDR3 DNA sequence: TGCAGTGCCTCCCTCGCGGGAGGGCCGATCGGGGAGCTGTTTTTT.